A selection of T cell receptor beta chains follows, all from one sample in a study of cytomegalovirus exposure and HLA in healthy donors. Here immunoSEQ multiplex PCR was the method, and the copy in TCRdb shows in-frame clones only, minus some. In the table there are around 200,000 clones, roughly 90% of which are singletons. Source material: PBMCs. Receptor source: a woman between 25 and 40 years old in good health and CMV-seronegative. Each CDR3 is given without its conserved first and last residue.

>13|TRBV7-9|TRBJ2-3
ASSLLGAGTDTQY
>15|TRBV7-9|TRBJ2-1
ASSLTGVENQYNEQF
>13|TRBV9|TRBJ1-3
ASSVEQTAGNTIY
>12|TRBV6-1|TRBJ1-3
ASSEGLSGNTIY
>14|TRBV5-1|TRBJ2-1
ASSLVWQGTHNEQF
>12|TRBV27|TRBJ2-1
ASQPGTGVNEQF
>10|TRBV30|TRBJ2-1
AWSLRANEQF
>14|TRBV9|TRBJ2-1
ASSVEGLAGDDEQF
>13|TRBV15|TRBJ2-7
ATSRDWGQTYEQY
>14|TRBV5-1|TRBJ2-2
ASSLMTGANTGELF
>12|TRBV28|TRBJ2-7
GVHNGGAYYEQY
>10|TRBV27|TRBJ2-7
ASSSGQNEQY
>13|TRBV27|TRBJ2-7
ASSTQLAASYEQY
>13|TRBV7-9|TRBJ1-2
ASSLVVGQADGYT
>14|TRBV6-5|TRBJ2-1
ASSYFGGAPYNEQF
>15|TRBV5-4|TRBJ2-5
ASSPELAGSYQETQY
>10|TRBV28|TRBJ2-7
ASMSGSYEQY
>11|TRBV7-8|TRBJ2-3
ASSPSEIDTQY
>15|TRBV13|TRBJ2-2
ASSHRLAGGRTGELF
>10|TRBV30|TRBJ1-2
AWSVLGAGYT
>13|TRBV4-1|TRBJ2-7
ASSLLTSGSYEQY
>12|TRBV11-2|TRBJ1-1
ASSRGAMNTEAF
>12|TRBV7-9|TRBJ2-5
ASSLGTSGETQY
>13|TRBV5-1|TRBJ2-1
ASSYLSDRNNEQF
>13|TRBV28|TRBJ2-5
ASSLAGGSGGTQY
>11|TRBV12-5|TRBJ2-3
ASGLEPTDTQY
>13|TRBV7-9|TRBJ2-1
ASTLPFTSGDEQF
>13|TRBV2|TRBJ2-2
ASGQNLGEAGELF
>14|TRBV7-2|TRBJ2-7
ASSPTSGLAGGEQY
>17|TRBV5-1|TRBJ2-3
ASSLVGGLAGASTDTQY
>13|TRBV7-2|TRBJ2-2
ASSLVRLAAGELF
>13|TRBV5-5|TRBJ2-7
ASSILASTAYEQY
>10|TRBV28|TRBJ1-2
ASSLAPGPHT
>12|TRBV4-1|TRBJ2-7
ASSQESLSYEQY
>14|TRBV5-1|TRBJ2-1
ASSLETLGALNEQF
>13|TRBV28|TRBJ2-6
ASSLGASGANVLT
>12|TRBV28|TRBJ1-2
ASRGNLPGDGYT
>15|TRBV7-2|TRBJ2-7
ASSLRTGAFPSYEQY
>13|TRBV5-4|TRBJ2-7
ASSRGQATIYEQY
>13|TRBV11-3|TRBJ2-5
ASSLRTGGGETQY
>13|TRBV28|TRBJ2-5
ASRYERGGLETQY
>11|TRBV29-1|TRBJ2-5
SARGGILETQY
>13|TRBV15|TRBJ1-5
ATAPDSYSNQPQH
>9|TRBV2|TRBJ2-3
ASSGGDTQY
>13|TRBV11-2|TRBJ2-3
ASSASGGGTDTQY
>11|TRBV6-5|TRBJ1-5
ASRPREGQPQH
>10|TRBV15|TRBJ2-5
ATSRPQETQY
>17|TRBV5-1|TRBJ2-2
ASSKQGQSPSANTGELF
>10|TRBV18|TRBJ2-7
ASSPQGDEQY
>10|TRBV19|TRBJ1-5
ASSSQAEPQH